This T cell receptor beta chain was captured by sequencing in a study of CD8 T cells in ankylosing spondylitis. About this clonotype itself: Its specificity is unknown.

Germline CDR1 SQVTM, CDR2 ANQGSEA. This CDR3 has 16 amino acids. The J segment lost 2 bases and the V segment lost 7 bases, leaving 8 bases of the junction unmatched. TCRdb reanalysed the 5' RACE reads using MiXCR and keeps one entry per CDR3 protein. Counted here are over 700,000 distinct CDR3 sequences, roughly 19% occurring once; the ten biggest clones make up about 19%. Study-wide results and caveats: Prior work had noted some motif variants in reactive arthritis blood and synovial fluid. What seemed typical of ankylosing spondylitis blood was a TCR beta motif built from eight highly homologous variants.

This receptor was taken from a male donor with ankylosing spondylitis. The J gene is TRBJ2-6, the V gene TRBV29-1; 10 bases are a match to TRBD1. The specimen sequenced was blood, either unsorted or a sorted T cell fraction (not recorded which). CDR3 amino acids: CSARTGGPPGANVLTF. The CDR3 coding sequence is TGCAGCGCACGGACAGGGGGTCCTCCTGGGGCCAACGTCCTGACTTTC.